This T cell receptor (beta chain) came from a study of cytomegalovirus exposure and HLA in healthy donors. Study at large: In a later analysis, the 100 to 150 validation repertoires were reported to have used the same platform as the 600 to 700 first-cohort repertoires. Points from the study as a whole: The listing of 150 to 200 TCR beta chains classed them as cytomegalovirus-associated.

This CDR3 has 13 amino acids. Germline V CDR1 and CDR2: MNHEY, SMNVEV (reference sequence). Trimming cost V 5 bases and J 7 bases; bases outside gene matches: 6. About this clone itself: Antigen unknown.

While the first cohort had 700 or so subjects, the donors belonged to the separate validation cohort of more than 95 subjects. Data came from immunoSEQ multiplex PCR; TCRdb stores just in-frame clones and leaves some out. Of some 65,000 clones detected, about 94% appear once; the ten largest clones hold roughly 4.4%. The material sequenced was PBMCs. The chain recombines TRBV27 with TRBJ1-2; 8 nucleotides match TRBD1. The clonotype comes from a man younger than 35 in good health and CMV-seropositive. CDR3 protein: CASSIQGVAGYTF. The CDR3 coding sequence is TGTGCCAGCAGTATACAGGGGGTTGCTGGCTACACCTTC.